These 22 T cell receptor beta chains were all obtained from the same sample, sequenced in a study of blood T cell repertoires in COVID-19. The repertoire was sequenced with immunoSEQ multiplex PCR; TCRdb's copy has only in-frame clones and lacks some. The sample has about 60,000 clones; approximately 86% are singletons. Material: peripheral blood. The source of these receptors is a man aged 35-49 years with acute or convalescent COVID-19.

This clone was seen a single time. The genes are TRBV10-1 and TRBJ2-1; 9 positions agree with TRBD1. There are 13 residues in the CDR3. The germline CDR1 and CDR2 sequences are WNHNN and SYGVQD (reference sequence). With 6 bases clipped from V and 7 bases from J, the junction kept 4 bases outside the gene matches. The CDR3 loop is CASRSQGANEQFF. CDR3 DNA: TGCGCCAGCAGATCACAGGGGGCAAATGAGCAGTTCTTC.

The V gene is TRBV3-1 (or the pseudogene TRBV3-2), the J gene TRBJ2-7; 9 nucleotides line up with TRBD2. Germline CDR1 is LGHDT and CDR2 is YNNKEL (reference sequence). The CDR3 is 17 residues long. After removal of 2 bases from V and 0 bases from J, the junction contained 8 bases not matched to a gene. CDR3: CASSQQPLAGSSYEQYF. The CDR3 coding sequence is TGTGCCAGCAGCCAACAACCGCTAGCGGGGTCCTCCTACGAGCAGTACTTC.

The V and J genes are TRBV27 and TRBJ1-1; no definite D call. V lost 8 bases and J 6 bases, leaving 7 bases between the germline ends. Per germline, CDR1 MNHEY and CDR2 SMNVEV (reference sequence). The CDR3 is made up of 10 amino acids. The CDR3 DNA reads TGTGCCAGCGGGAGGCCTGAAGCTTTCTTT. As protein: CASGRPEAFF.

The chain has TRBV9 and TRBJ1-3; no clear D gene. The CDR3 covers 16 residues. The V gene's germline CDR1 is SGDLS and CDR2 YYNGEE. Trimming shortened V by 4 bases and J by 0 bases, and 14 bases separated the two germline ends. CDR3 sequence (DNA): TGTGCCAGCAGCCCGCGGAGGGCGAACTCTGGAAACACCATATATTTT. Translating gives CASSPRRANSGNTIYF.

The genes are TRBV6-5 and TRBJ1-6, with 7 bases identical to TRBD1. Looked up from germline, CDR1 is MNHEY and CDR2 is SVGAGI. This CDR3 comprises 15 residues. V lost 6 bases, J lost 1 base, and 3 bases stayed unmatched. CDR3 nucleotide sequence: TGTGCCAGCAGAAACAGGGGTTCCTATAATTCACCCCTCCACTTT. This sequence encodes CASRNRGSYNSPLHF.

This chain links TRBV6-6 with TRBJ1-6; D is perhaps TRBD1 (5 bases). Between the trimmed V and J ends, which lost 4 bases and 5 bases, there was a span of 15 bases. The CDR3 runs to 16 residues. CDR1 and CDR2 (germline): MNHNY, SVGAGI (reference sequence). CDR3 sequence reads: CASSSQGPGDNSPLHF. In DNA, the CDR3 is TGTGCCAGCAGTTCCCAAGGGCCGGGGGATAATTCACCCCTCCACTTT.

The rearrangement links TRBV5-1 to TRBJ2-4; D gene uncertain. CDR1 is SGHRS and CDR2 is YFSETQ in the germline V gene. The CDR3 contains 16 residues. Trimming took off 4 bases at V and 7 bases at J, with 21 bases between the two ends. The CDR3 here is CASSPRPRTEPNIQYF. The CDR3 DNA reads as TGCGCCAGCAGCCCCCGACCGAGAACAGAGCCCAACATTCAGTACTTC.

This rearrangement joins TRBV18 to TRBJ2-3, with 7 bases that match TRBD1. V gave up 2 bases and J gave up 0 bases; unmatched junction bases: 5. The CDR3 loop spans 16 amino acids. Looked up from germline, CDR1 is KGHSH and CDR2 is LQKENI. In DNA, the CDR3 is TGTGCCAGCTCACCAGAAGGGGGCTATAGCACAGATACGCAGTATTTT. This codes for CASSPEGGYSTDTQYF.

The chain carries TRBV11-1 and TRBJ2-7, with D possibly being TRBD2 (5 bases). This CDR3 comprises 12 residues. With 5 bases removed from V and 4 bases from J, the gap between germline ends came to 9 bases. CDR1 SGHAT and CDR2 FQDESV come from the germline V gene (reference sequence). The CDR3 coding sequence is TGTGCCAGCAGCCCTAGCAGGTACGAGCAGTACTTC. Translation gives CASSPSRYEQYF. Variable domain in full (rest from reference TRBV11-1 and TRBJ2-7): EAEVAQSPRYKITEKSQAVAFWCDPISGHATLYWYRQILGQGPELLVQFQDESVVDDSQLPKDRFSAERLKGVDSTLKIQPAELGDSAMYLCASSPSRYEQYFGPGTRLTVT.

In its sample, this clone was seen a few times. This chain links TRBV19 with TRBJ2-5; 10 nucleotides line up with TRBD1. This CDR3 has 12 residues. Trimming removed 8 bases from V and 5 bases from J; junction bases left unmatched: 2. Germline V gene sequence: CDR1 LNHDA, CDR2 SQIVND (reference sequence). The CDR3 protein is CASGQGGETQYF. The DNA of the CDR3 is TGTGCCAGTGGACAGGGGGGCGAGACCCAGTACTTC.

V gene TRBV7-9 combines with J gene TRBJ1-5; D is uncertain. The V end was cut by 5 bases, the J end by 6 bases, with 20 bases between. CDR3 length equals 16 residues. Germline assignment: CDR1 SEHNR and CDR2 FQNEAQ (reference sequence). In DNA form, the CDR3 reads TGTGCCAGCAGCGCTGGGGAGGGATCTTGGGGTCAGCCCCAGCATTTT. As protein: CASSAGEGSWGQPQHF. The variable domain in full, completed from reference TRBV7-9 and TRBJ1-5, reads DTGVSQNPRHKITKRGQNVTFRCDPISEHNRLYWYRQTLGQGPEFLTYFQNEAQLEKSRLLSDRFSAERPKGSFSTLEIQRTEQGDSAMYLCASSAGEGSWGQPQHFGDGTRLSIL.

The V gene is TRBV6-5, the J gene TRBJ1-1; possible D gene TRBD1, 6 bases. CDR1 and CDR2 (germline): MNHEY, SVGAGI. The CDR3 consists of 11 residues. V lost 7 bases and J 8 bases, leaving 11 bases between the germline ends. CDR3 coding DNA: TGTGCCAGCATCTATAGGGGGGAAGCTTTCTTT. This gives the protein CASIYRGEAFF.

The V gene is TRBV9, the J gene TRBJ1-2; 7 bases fit TRBD1. V shed 2 bases and J 5 bases; nucleotides not matched to a gene: 3. This CDR3 has 13 amino acids. The germline CDR1 and CDR2 sequences are SGDLS and YYNGEE. The CDR3 nucleotides are TGTGCCAGCAGCGTCCGACAGGGTTATGGCTACACCTTC. Translated, it gives CASSVRQGYGYTF.

The genes are TRBV5-4 and TRBJ2-3; no definite D call. Germline CDR1 SGHNT, CDR2 YYREEE (reference sequence). This CDR3 has 14 residues. Trimming shortened V by 0 bases and J by 4 bases, and 9 bases separated the two germline ends. The CDR3 here is CASSLDRTSDTQYF. The CDR3 DNA follows: TGTGCCAGCAGCTTGGACAGAACATCAGATACGCAGTATTTT. Using reference TRBV5-4 and TRBJ2-3 for the parts outside the CDR3, the full variable domain is ETGVTQSPTHLIKTRGQQVTLRCSSQSGHNTVSWYQQALGQGPQFIFQYYREEENGRGNFPPRFSGLQFPNYSSELNVNALELDDSALYLCASSLDRTSDTQYFGPGTRLTVL.

This chain's CDR3 is CASRRGRKDTQYF. CDR3 sequence (DNA): TGCGCCAGCAGGCGGGGGAGAAAAGATACGCAGTATTTT. The V gene is TRBV10-1, the J gene TRBJ2-3; 7 bases align to TRBD2. This CDR3 contains 13 residues. J was trimmed by 5 bases and V by 6 bases; bases with no gene match: 5. CDR1 is WNHNN, CDR2 SYGVQD, per germline (reference sequence).

The chain is built from TRBV18 and TRBJ2-2, with 8 bases matching TRBD1. Germline CDR1 is KGHSH and CDR2 is LQKENI. With 2 bases clipped from V and 7 bases from J, the junction kept 9 bases outside the gene matches. The CDR3 loop spans 16 amino acids. The CDR3 bases are TGTGCCAGCTCACCAGGAGGACAGGGCTATGGCGGGGAGCTGTTTTTT. It translates to CASSPGGQGYGGELFF.

This chain connects TRBV28 to TRBJ2-3, with 8 bases fitting TRBD2. V lost 6 bases to trimming and J lost 3 bases; unmatched junction nucleotides: 5. Germline-derived CDR1 and CDR2 are MDHEN and SYDVKM. The CDR3 spans 14 residues. The CDR3 sequence is CASRSAGVTDTQYF. The CDR3 region has the DNA TGTGCCAGCAGGTCAGCGGGGGTGACAGATACGCAGTATTTT. Full variable domain (outside the CDR3, taken from reference TRBV28 and TRBJ2-3): DVKVTQSSRYLVKRTGEKVFLECVQDMDHENMFWYRQDPGLGLRLIYFSYDVKMKEKGDIPEGYSVSREKKERFSLILESASTNQTSMYLCASRSAGVTDTQYFGPGTRLTVL.

The chain is built from TRBV11-3 and TRBJ2-1; the D gene is possibly TRBD2 (7 bases). CDR1 and CDR2 (germline): SGHNT, YENEEA. This CDR3 contains 15 residues. Here the CDR3 DNA reads TGTGCTAGCGAGGGGGAGGGGCTCGCCTCCGATGAGCAGTTCTTC. It translates to CASEGEGLASDEQFF.

The chain uses TRBV7-8 and TRBJ1-1; D may be TRBD1 (6 bases). The CDR3 totals 12 residues. The germline V gene has CDR1 SGHVS and CDR2 FQNEAQ. Between the trimmed V and J ends, which lost 5 bases and 7 bases, there was a span of 11 bases. The CDR3 sequence is CASSPRGFEAFF. The DNA for the CDR3 is TGTGCCAGCAGCCCCAGGGGATTTGAAGCTTTCTTT.

The rearrangement uses TRBV15 and TRBJ2-5, with a weak D call TRBD2 (6 bases). This CDR3 has 15 residues. V lost 5 bases and J 1 base, leaving 14 bases between the germline ends. Germline CDR1 reads LNHNV; CDR2 reads YYDKDF (reference sequence). The CDR3 reads CATSSLGGFQETQYF. The CDR3 DNA reads as TGTGCCACCAGCTCACTGGGGGGTTTCCAAGAGACCCAGTACTTC.

The chain combines TRBV7-2 with TRBJ1-3, with D possibly matching TRBD1 (6 bases). CDR3 size: 16 residues. CDR1 is SGHTA and CDR2 is FQGNSA in the germline V gene. V dropped 1 base and J dropped 0 bases, with 10 bases sitting between them. CDR3 sequence (DNA): TGTGCCAGCAGCTTAGACAGGGCTAGCTCTGGAAACACCATATATTTT. It codes for CASSLDRASSGNTIYF.

This chain connects TRBV27 to TRBJ1-6, with TRBD1 matching 7 bases. This CDR3 has 15 amino acids. With 3 bases clipped from V and 6 bases from J, the junction kept 5 bases outside the gene matches. The V gene's germline CDR1 is MNHEY and CDR2 SMNVEV (reference sequence). CDR3 amino acids: CASSLMGQTNSPLHF. The CDR3 DNA reads TGTGCCAGCAGTTTGATGGGACAGACTAATTCACCCCTCCACTTT.